This TCR beta chain was recovered during a study of T cell repertoires in cytomegalovirus infection. In the study overall: Public TCR beta signatures marked donors with CMV infection and the matching HLA.

MiXCR, applied by TCRdb to the reads, yields one record per CDR3 protein. The sample holds roughly 77,000 distinct CDR3 sequences; under 4.5% are singletons and the top ten take 22%. This clonotype was counted ten times or more. Antigen unknown. V gave up 10 bases and J gave up 1 base; unmatched junction bases: 15. The germline V gene encodes CDR1 MDHEN and CDR2 SYDVKM. The CDR3 covers 18 residues. Study-wide results and limits: The cumulative frequency of public TCR beta families identified carriers of CMV plus the relevant HLA. HLA-C-restricted CMV clonotypes gave the most frequent clonotype in two of eight donors.

The V call is TRBV28, the J call TRBJ2-6; 8 bases agree with TRBD1. The sequenced material came from PBMCs. This TCR derives from a human donor in good health (CMV status not recorded). Some clones in this sample may be carry-over from other donors' samples. DNA of the CDR3: TGTGCCAACAGGTCACCGGGACAGGCCCCGTCTGGGGCCAACGTCCTGACTTTC. Its translation: CANRSPGQAPSGANVLTF.